This T cell receptor (beta chain) was sequenced in a study of blood T cell repertoires in COVID-19. This clone was counted between two and nine times. Authors' processing steps: Reference gene primer amplification gave nucleated cell count estimates. Libraries were prepared by immunoSEQ multiplex PCR; TCRdb keeps only in-frame clonotypes and omits some of them. The V and J calls and clone size are taken from that table; D and trimming were inferred from the DNA. The sample shows some 420,000 clones, approximately 90% of them seen only once. Two negative PCRs, clearance, or symptom resolution characterized the recovered Cohort 3 donors. CDR1 and CDR2 (germline): SNHLY, FYNNEI. V lost 4 bases to trimming and J lost 8 bases, with 11 bases between them. The CDR3 spans 12 residues.

The sample was PBMCs or T cells enriched from blood (not recorded which). This sequence originates from a man aged 25-45 years who had recovered from COVID-19. The chain couples TRBV2 to TRBJ1-2; tentatively, D is TRBD1 (6 bases). The CDR3 loop reads CASSARQDGYTF. The CDR3 DNA is TGTGCCAGCAGTGCCCGACAGGACGGCTACACCTTC.